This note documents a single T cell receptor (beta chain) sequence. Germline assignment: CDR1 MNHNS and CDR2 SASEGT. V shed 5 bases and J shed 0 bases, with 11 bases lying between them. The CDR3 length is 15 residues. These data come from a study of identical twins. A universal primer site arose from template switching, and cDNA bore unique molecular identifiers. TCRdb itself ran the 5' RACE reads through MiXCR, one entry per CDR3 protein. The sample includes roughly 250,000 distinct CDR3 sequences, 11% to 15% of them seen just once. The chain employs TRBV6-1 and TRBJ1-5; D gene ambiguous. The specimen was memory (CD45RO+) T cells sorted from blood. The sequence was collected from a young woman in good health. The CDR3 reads CASSPKQSSNQPQHF. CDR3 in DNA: TGTGCCAGCAGTCCCAAGCAGAGTAGCAATCAGCCCCAGCATTTT.